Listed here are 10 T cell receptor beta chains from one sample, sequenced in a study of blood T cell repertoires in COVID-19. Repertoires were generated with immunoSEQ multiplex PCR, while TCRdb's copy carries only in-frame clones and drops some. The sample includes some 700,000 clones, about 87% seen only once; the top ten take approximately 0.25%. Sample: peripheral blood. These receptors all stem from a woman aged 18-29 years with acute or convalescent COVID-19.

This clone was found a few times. CDR3 DNA: TGCGCCAGCAGCCTAGGAAACGGGGGGAACTACAATGAGCAGTTCTTC. This gives the protein CASSLGNGGNYNEQFF. The genes are TRBV4-3 and TRBJ2-1; TRBD2 agrees at 7 bases. Germline CDR1 and CDR2: LGHNA and YSLEER. V dropped 4 bases and J dropped 3; count of bases not matched to a gene: 9. The CDR3 is 16 amino acids.

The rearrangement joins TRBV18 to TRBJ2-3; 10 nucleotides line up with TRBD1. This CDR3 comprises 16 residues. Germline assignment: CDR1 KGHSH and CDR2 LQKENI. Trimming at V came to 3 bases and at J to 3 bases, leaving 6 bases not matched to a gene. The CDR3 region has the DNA TGTGCCAGCTCACCGCTCCAGGGACAGGGGACAGATACGCAGTATTTT. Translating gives CASSPLQGQGTDTQYF.

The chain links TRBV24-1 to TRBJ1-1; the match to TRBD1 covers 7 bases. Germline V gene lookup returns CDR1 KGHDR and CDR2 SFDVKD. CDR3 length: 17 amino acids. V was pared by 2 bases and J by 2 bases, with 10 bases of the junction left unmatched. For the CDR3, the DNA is TGTGCCACCAGTGATTACATGACAGGGTATCTAAACACTGAAGCTTTCTTT. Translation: CATSDYMTGYLNTEAFF.

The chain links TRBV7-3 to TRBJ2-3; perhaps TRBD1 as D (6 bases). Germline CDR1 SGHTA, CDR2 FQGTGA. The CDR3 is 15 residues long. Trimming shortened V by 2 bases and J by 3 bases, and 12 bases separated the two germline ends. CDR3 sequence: CASSLSRDITDTQYF. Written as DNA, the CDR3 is TGTGCCAGCAGCTTATCCAGGGACATAACAGATACGCAGTATTTT. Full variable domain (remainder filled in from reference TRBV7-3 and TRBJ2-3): GAGVSQTPSNKVTEKGKYVELRCDPISGHTALYWYRQSLGQGPEFLIYFQGTGAADDSGLPNDRFFAVRPEGSVSTLKIQRTERGDSAVYLCASSLSRDITDTQYFGPGTRLTVL.

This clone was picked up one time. CDR3 amino acids: CASSLNWEGQGRSPLHF. Written as DNA, the CDR3 is TGTGCCAGCAGTTTAAATTGGGAGGGACAGGGTCGATCACCCCTCCACTTT. V gene TRBV28 combines with J gene TRBJ1-6, with 9 positions matching TRBD1. With 2 bases clipped from V and 10 bases from J, the junction kept 12 bases outside the gene matches. The CDR3 has 17 amino acids. CDR1 and CDR2 (germline): MDHEN, SYDVKM.

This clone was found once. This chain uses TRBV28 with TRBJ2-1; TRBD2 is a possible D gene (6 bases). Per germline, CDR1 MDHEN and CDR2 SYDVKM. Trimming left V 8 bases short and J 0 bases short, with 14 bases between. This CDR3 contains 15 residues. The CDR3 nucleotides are TGTGCCAGCGTTAGCGGAAGAAGCTCCTACAATGAGCAGTTCTTC. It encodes CASVSGRSSYNEQFF. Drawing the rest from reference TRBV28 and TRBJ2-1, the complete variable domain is DVKVTQSSRYLVKRTGEKVFLECVQDMDHENMFWYRQDPGLGLRLIYFSYDVKMKEKGDIPEGYSVSREKKERFSLILESASTNQTSMYLCASVSGRSSYNEQFFGPGTRLTVL.

The CDR3 coding sequence is TGCGCCAGCAGCCCTAGGACTAGCGGGGACACCGGGGAGCTGTTTTTT. This sequence encodes CASSPRTSGDTGELFF. The chain carries TRBV5-1 and TRBJ2-2, with 12 nucleotides matching TRBD2. CDR1 is SGHRS, CDR2 YFSETQ, per germline. The CDR3 spans 16 residues. V lost 4 bases, J lost 3 bases, and 4 bases stayed unmatched.

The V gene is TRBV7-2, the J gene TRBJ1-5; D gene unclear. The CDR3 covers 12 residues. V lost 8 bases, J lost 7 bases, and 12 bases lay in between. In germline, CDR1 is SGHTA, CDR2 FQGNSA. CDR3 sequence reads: CASQTLGQPQHF. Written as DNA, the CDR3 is TGTGCCAGCCAAACTTTGGGCCAGCCCCAGCATTTT.

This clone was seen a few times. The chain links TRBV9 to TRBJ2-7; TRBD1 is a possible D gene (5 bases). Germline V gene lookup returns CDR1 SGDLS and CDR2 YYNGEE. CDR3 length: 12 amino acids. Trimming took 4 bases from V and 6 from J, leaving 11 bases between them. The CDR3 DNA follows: TGTGCCAGCAGCCTCAGGGAAGGCGAGCAGTACTTC. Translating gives CASSLREGEQYF.

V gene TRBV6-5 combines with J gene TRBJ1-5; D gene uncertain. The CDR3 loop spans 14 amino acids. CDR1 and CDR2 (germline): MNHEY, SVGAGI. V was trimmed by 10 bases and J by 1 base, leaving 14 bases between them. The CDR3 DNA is TGTGCCATTACCCTGGTACTGAGCAATCAGCCCCAGCATTTT. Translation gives CAITLVLSNQPQHF.